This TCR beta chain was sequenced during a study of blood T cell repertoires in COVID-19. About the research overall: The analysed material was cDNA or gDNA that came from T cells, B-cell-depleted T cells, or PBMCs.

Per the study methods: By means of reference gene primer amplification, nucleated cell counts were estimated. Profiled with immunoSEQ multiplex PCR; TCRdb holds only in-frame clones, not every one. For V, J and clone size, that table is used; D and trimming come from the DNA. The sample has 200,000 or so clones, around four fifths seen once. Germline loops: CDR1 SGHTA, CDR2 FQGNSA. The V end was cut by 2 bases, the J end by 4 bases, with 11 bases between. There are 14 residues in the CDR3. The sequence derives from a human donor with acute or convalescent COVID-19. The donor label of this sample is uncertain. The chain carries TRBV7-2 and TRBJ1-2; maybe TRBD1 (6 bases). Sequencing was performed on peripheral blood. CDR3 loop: CASSLHGTIYGYTF. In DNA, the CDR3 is TGTGCCAGCAGCTTACACGGGACAATCTATGGCTACACCTTC.